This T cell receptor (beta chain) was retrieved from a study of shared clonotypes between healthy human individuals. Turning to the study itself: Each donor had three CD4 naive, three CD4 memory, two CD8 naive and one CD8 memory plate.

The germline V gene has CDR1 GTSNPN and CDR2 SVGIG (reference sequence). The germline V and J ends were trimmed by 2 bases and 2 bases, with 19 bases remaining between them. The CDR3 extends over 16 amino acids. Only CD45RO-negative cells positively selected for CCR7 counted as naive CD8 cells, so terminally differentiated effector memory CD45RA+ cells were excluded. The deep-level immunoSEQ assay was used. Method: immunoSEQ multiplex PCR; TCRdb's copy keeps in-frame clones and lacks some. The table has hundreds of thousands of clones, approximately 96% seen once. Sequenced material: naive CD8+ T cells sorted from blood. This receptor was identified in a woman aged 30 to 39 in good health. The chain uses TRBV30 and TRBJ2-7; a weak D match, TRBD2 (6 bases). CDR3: CAWSSGVGAGTYEQYF. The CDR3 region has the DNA TGTGCCTGGAGTTCGGGGGTGGGCGCGGGAACCTACGAGCAGTACTTC. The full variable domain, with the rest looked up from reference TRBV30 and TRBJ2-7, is SQTIHQWPATLVQPVGSPLSLECTVEGTSNPNLYWYRQAAGRGLQLLFYSVGIGQISSEVPQNLSASRPQDRQFILSSKKLLLSDSGFYLCAWSSGVGAGTYEQYFGPGTRLTVT.